Listed here are 14 T cell receptor beta chains from one sample, sequenced in a study of T cell repertoires in cytomegalovirus infection. TCRdb re-called the reads with MiXCR, one entry per CDR3 protein. Altogether about 200,000 distinct CDR3 sequences are present, roughly 9% being singletons, with the ten largest covering about 5%. The sample consisted of PBMCs. The source is a human donor in good health (CMV status not recorded). Some clones in this sample may be carry-over from other donors' samples.

This clonotype was detected many times. The chain couples TRBV27 to TRBJ1-4; 8 bases align to TRBD1. The CDR3 has 15 amino acids. Germline V gene lookup returns CDR1 MNHEY and CDR2 SMNVEV (reference sequence). The trim removed 6 bases at V and 4 bases at J, leaving 7 bases unmatched. In DNA form, the CDR3 reads TGTGCCAGCAGGCAGACAGGGGTCTTTAATGAAAAACTGTTTTTT. It yields the protein CASRQTGVFNEKLFF.

This clonotype was counted ten times or more. In nucleotides, the CDR3 is TGTGCCAGCAGTGATAATAGGTTTAGGAACACTGAAGCTTTCTTT. Protein sequence: CASSDNRFRNTEAFF. The gene calls are TRBV25-1 and TRBJ1-1, with D unresolved. V lost 3 bases and J 1 base, leaving 12 bases between the germline ends. Looked up from germline, CDR1 is MGHDK and CDR2 is SYGVNS. This CDR3 has 15 amino acids.

This clonotype has just a few counts. The chain has TRBV30 and TRBJ2-7; TRBD1 aligns across 7 bases. This CDR3 has 13 residues. V lost 0 bases to trimming and J lost 7 bases; unmatched junction nucleotides: 6. The germline V gene has CDR1 GTSNPN and CDR2 SVGIG (reference sequence). This CDR3 is CAWSVKGAQEQYF. The DNA for the CDR3 is TGTGCCTGGAGTGTAAAGGGGGCGCAAGAGCAGTACTTC.

This clonotype appeared many times. The chain joins TRBV7-6 to TRBJ2-6; D unresolved. Germline CDR1 and CDR2: SGHVS and FNYEAQ. This CDR3 region has 15 residues. V lost 1 base, J lost 2 bases, and 6 bases lay in between. The chain's CDR3 is CASSLDRPGANVLTF. CDR3 nucleotide sequence: TGTGCCAGCAGCTTAGATCGCCCTGGGGCCAACGTCCTGACTTTC.

The chain couples TRBV3-1 to TRBJ2-1; 9 nucleotides agree with TRBD1. The germline gives CDR1 LGHDT, CDR2 YNNKEL (reference sequence). This CDR3 has 15 amino acids. V lost 2 bases to trimming and J lost 7 bases; unmatched junction nucleotides: 6. The DNA for the CDR3 is TGTGCCAGCAGCCAACCTTTGGGACAGGGTAATGAGCAGTTCTTC. It translates to CASSQPLGQGNEQFF.

This clonotype was counted ten times or more. The chain links TRBV18 to TRBJ1-6; 7 bases line up with TRBD1. The CDR3 length is 16 residues. V gave up 3 bases and J gave up 4 bases; unmatched junction bases: 6. CDR1 is KGHSH and CDR2 is LQKENI in the germline V gene. CDR3 nucleotides: TGTGCCAGCTCACCCGGGACAGCCTCTTATAATTCACCCCTCCACTTT. Its translation is CASSPGTASYNSPLHF.

This clonotype was seen at least ten times. This chain uses TRBV27 with TRBJ2-3; 12 bases are a match to TRBD2. J lost 4 bases, V lost 3 bases, and 2 bases had no gene match. The CDR3 covers 15 residues. In germline, CDR1 is MNHEY, CDR2 SMNVEV (reference sequence). The DNA of the CDR3 is TGTGCCAGCAGTTTGACTAGCGGGAGCCCAGATACGCAGTATTTT. Translated: CASSLTSGSPDTQYF.

This clonotype occurred many times. The chain is built from TRBV7-2 and TRBJ2-1, with unresolved D. This CDR3 is 12 amino acids long. Per the germline V gene, CDR1 is SGHTA and CDR2 is FQGNSA. Trimming stripped 4 bases from V and 8 bases from J, with 9 bases between. The DNA of the CDR3 is TGTGCCAGCAGCTCTTTCATCGATGAGCAGTTCTTC. Protein sequence: CASSSFIDEQFF.

At least ten counts were recorded for this clonotype. V and J are TRBV7-9 and TRBJ2-1, with D unresolved. Looked up from germline, CDR1 is SEHNR and CDR2 is FQNEAQ (reference sequence). The CDR3 covers 15 residues. V was shortened by 1 base and J by 4 bases, with 11 bases between the two germline ends. DNA for the CDR3: TGTGCCAGCAGCTTAGGACGAGGAGAGTACAATGAGCAGTTCTTC. Translation: CASSLGRGEYNEQFF.

This clonotype appeared many times. This chain joins TRBV28 and TRBJ1-6; D might be TRBD1 (5 bases). Deletions cut 3 bases from V and 13 bases from J, with 13 bases between. Germline V lookup: CDR1 MDHEN, CDR2 SYDVKM. This CDR3 spans 13 amino acids. CDR3: CASSFPGPRPLHF. CDR3 DNA sequence: TGTGCCAGCAGTTTTCCGGGACCTCGTCCCCTCCACTTT. Drawing the rest from reference TRBV28 and TRBJ1-6, the complete variable domain is DVKVTQSSRYLVKRTGEKVFLECVQDMDHENMFWYRQDPGLGLRLIYFSYDVKMKEKGDIPEGYSVSREKKERFSLILESASTNQTSMYLCASSFPGPRPLHFGNGTRLTVT.

This clonotype was seen only a few times. The chain uses TRBV11-2 and TRBJ2-1, with 8 nucleotides matching TRBD1. This CDR3 has 15 amino acids. V trimming: 0 bases; J trimming: 6 bases; junction bases outside the gene matches: 4. Germline V CDR1 and CDR2: SGHAT, FQNNGV. CDR3 protein: CASSLERGQGNEQFF. CDR3 DNA: TGTGCCAGCAGCTTAGAACGTGGACAGGGCAATGAGCAGTTCTTC.

This clonotype was seen at least ten times. This chain joins TRBV7-3 and TRBJ2-7, with D uncertain. CDR3 length: 13 amino acids. The V end was cut by 5 bases, the J end by 7 bases, with 15 bases between. The germline V gene encodes CDR1 SGHTA and CDR2 FQGTGA. CDR3 in amino acids: CASSGWPAPEQYF. The CDR3 DNA sequence: TGTGCCAGCAGCGGATGGCCCGCCCCGGAGCAGTACTTC.

The table lists this clonotype with a few counts. This chain links TRBV6-2 or TRBV6-3 with TRBJ1-5; D unclear. Trimming took 4 bases from V and 6 from J, leaving 13 bases between them. Germline CDR1 reads MNHEY; CDR2 reads SVGEGT. This CDR3 is built from 14 residues. In DNA form, the CDR3 reads TGTGCCAGCAGTTGGAAGAGGGTGGGTCAGCCCCAGCATTTT. Amino acids: CASSWKRVGQPQHF.

Sample share makes this clonotype medium-sized (0.01 to 0.1%). V is TRBV15 and J is TRBJ2-1, with TRBD2 matching 7 bases. Per germline, CDR1 LNHNV and CDR2 YYDKDF (reference sequence). There are 15 residues in the CDR3. The V and J ends lost 0 bases and 3 bases, in that order; junction bases with no gene match: 2. The DNA for the CDR3 is TGTGCCACCAGCAGAGATAGGGAGGGCTACAATGAGCAGTTCTTC. This gives the protein CATSRDREGYNEQFF.